This T cell receptor beta chain is from a study of vaccination and CD4 T cells after COVID-19. Treatment meaning: roughly 10-day PBMC culture with coronavirus spike peptide pools or control peptides (ViraFEST assay). ViraFEST relied on peptide pools to expand antigen-specific T cells; the TCRs were sequenced afterward. With regard to this clonotype: Its antigen is as yet unknown.

The study, taken as a whole, reports: The great majority, 304 of 307 vaccine-specific clones, proved spike mono-reactive in convalescent patients.

The Oncomine TCR Beta short-read assay generated sequence data from the DNA of cultured CD4+ T cells. From cultured CD4+ T cells, genomic DNA was extracted. In TCRdb, the PCR reads were re-called with MiXCR into one record per CDR3 protein. The sample yields 25,000 or so distinct CDR3 sequences, roughly 62% seen once. Germline CDR1 reads SGHNT; CDR2 reads YYREEE (reference sequence). V lost 3 bases and J 8 bases, leaving 18 bases between the germline ends. This CDR3 is built from 16 residues. Here the sequenced sample was CD4+ T cells from blood, cultured in vitro, taken after SARS-CoV-2 vaccination. The source is a human donor who received a COVID-19 vaccine. The chain has TRBV5-4 and TRBJ1-6; D is ambiguous. CDR3 protein: CASSSGPPSRDSPLHF. CDR3 nucleotides: TGTGCCAGCAGCTCCGGGCCTCCCTCTAGGGATTCACCCCTCCACTTT.